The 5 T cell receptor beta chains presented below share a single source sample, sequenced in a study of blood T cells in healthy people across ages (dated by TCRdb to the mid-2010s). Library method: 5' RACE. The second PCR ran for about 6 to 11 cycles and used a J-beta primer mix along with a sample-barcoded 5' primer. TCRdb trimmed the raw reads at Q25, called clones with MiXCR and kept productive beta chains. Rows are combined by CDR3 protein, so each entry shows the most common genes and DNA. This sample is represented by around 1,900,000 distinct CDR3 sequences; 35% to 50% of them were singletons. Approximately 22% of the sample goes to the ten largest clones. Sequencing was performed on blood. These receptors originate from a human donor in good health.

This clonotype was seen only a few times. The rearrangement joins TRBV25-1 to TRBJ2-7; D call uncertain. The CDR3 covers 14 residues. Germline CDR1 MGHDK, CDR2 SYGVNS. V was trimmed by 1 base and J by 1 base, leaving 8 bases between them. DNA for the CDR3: TGTGCCAGCAGTGAATTCCTGGGGTCCTACGAGCAGTACTTC. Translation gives CASSEFLGSYEQYF.

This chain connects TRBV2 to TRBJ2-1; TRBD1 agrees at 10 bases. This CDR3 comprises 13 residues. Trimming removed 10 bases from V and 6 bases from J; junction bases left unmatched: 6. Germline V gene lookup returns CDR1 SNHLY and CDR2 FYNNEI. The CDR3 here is CATRQGAGNEQFF. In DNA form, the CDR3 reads TGTGCCACCAGACAGGGGGCCGGCAATGAGCAGTTCTTC.

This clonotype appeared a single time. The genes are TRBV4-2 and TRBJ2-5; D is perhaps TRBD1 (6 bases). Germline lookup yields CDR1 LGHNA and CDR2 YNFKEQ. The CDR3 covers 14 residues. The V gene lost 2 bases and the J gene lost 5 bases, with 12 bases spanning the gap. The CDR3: CASSQQQGSETQYF. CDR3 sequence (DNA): TGTGCCAGCAGCCAACAACAGGGTAGCGAGACCCAGTACTTC.

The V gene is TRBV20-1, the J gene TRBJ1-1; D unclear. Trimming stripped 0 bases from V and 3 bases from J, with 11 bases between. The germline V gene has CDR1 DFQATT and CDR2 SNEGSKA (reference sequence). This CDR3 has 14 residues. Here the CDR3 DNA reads TGCAGTGCTAGAGATGCCCGACGGGACACTGAAGCTTTCTTT. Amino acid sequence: CSARDARRDTEAFF.

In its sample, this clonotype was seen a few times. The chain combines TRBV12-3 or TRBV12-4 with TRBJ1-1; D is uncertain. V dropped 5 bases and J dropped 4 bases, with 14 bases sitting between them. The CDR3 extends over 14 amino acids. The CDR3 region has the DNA TGTGCCAGCAGTCTCAAGATGGAGGGCACTGAAGCTTTCTTT. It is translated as CASSLKMEGTEAFF.